This T cell receptor (beta chain) is from a study of T cell responses to AZD1222 COVID-19 vaccine. The study's findings and limits: Regions left unmutated in variants are reportedly the target of nearly half of spike-specific TCRs. It should be noted that donors were predominantly white British and more often female, and clonal diversity was possibly underestimated. Dominant at 160-218 and 743-854, vaccine-associated CD4 TCRs also spanned spike. Once two AZD1222 doses were given, Spike-specific TCR breadth and depth went up.

V was cut by 6 bases and J by 3 bases, with 21 bases left in between. Germline V lookup: CDR1 SGHAT, CDR2 FQNNGV. The CDR3 covers 16 residues. A word on this clone: Its specificity is not known.

Sequencing used immunoSEQ multiplex PCR; TCRdb keeps in-frame clones, though not all of them. The sample has around 99,000 clones, approximately 92% seen once. This receptor was identified in an adult in good health. The chain combines TRBV11-2 with TRBJ2-7; tentative D call: TRBD2 (6 bases). The sequencing here drew on peripheral blood, taken on day 0 of AZD1222 vaccination. The DNA for the CDR3 is TGTGCCAGCAGTCGGTCGGCGGCGGGGAACTTCTACGAGCAGTACTTC. It encodes CASSRSAAGNFYEQYF.